Detailed here is one TCR beta chain. The antigen is unknown. This table comes from immunoSEQ multiplex PCR, and its TCRdb copy is limited to in-frame clones, with some not included. The profile shows around 25,000 clones, under 75% of them singletons. The data were taken from a study of PD-1 blockade in classical Hodgkin lymphoma. Findings and caveats of the study: Complete responders showed a baseline diversity that resembled the diversity of newly diagnosed patients.

Time point: cycle 4 day 1 (C4D1), after five to seven weeks of nivolumab. Patients all relapsed after autologous stem cell transplantation, and there was variation in brentuximab vedotin exposure. The CDR3 length is 14 residues. V dropped 6 bases and J dropped 0 bases, with 10 bases sitting between them. CDR1 and CDR2 (germline): MGHRA, YSYEKL. The chain combines TRBV4-1 with TRBJ2-3; D possibly uses TRBD1 or TRBD2 (5 bases each). Sequenced here: peripheral blood mononuclear cells (PBMCs), sampled before the fourth cycle of nivolumab. The TCR was taken from a human donor with classical Hodgkin lymphoma. The CDR3 reads CASRPGTSTDTQYF. The CDR3 coding sequence is TGCGCCAGCAGGCCAGGGACCAGCACAGATACGCAGTATTTT.